The rows below give T cell receptor beta chains drawn from one sample of a study of breast tumors, draining lymph nodes, adjacent tissues. TCRdb reprocessed the multiplex PCR reads via MiXCR and lists one record per CDR3 protein. The data show 12,000 or so distinct CDR3 sequences, less than 70% seen once. The sample was breast tumor tissue. The receptor set was obtained from a female donor with breast cancer. Some clones in this sample may be carry-over from other donors' samples. CDR3s include the opening cysteine and the closing phenylalanine or tryptophan. Each record gives: V gene, CDR3 length, D gene, clone size, J gene, CDR3 DNA, CDR3 protein. The D gene is left open where the match is weak. Clone size is shown for a subset of rows, as once, few, many or a class of expanded clone.

>TRBV7-9|13|NA|once|TRBJ1-6
TGTGCCAGCAGCTTTGAGACAGGATCACCCCTCCACTTT
CASSFETGSPLHF
>TRBV6-5|17|TRBD1|many|TRBJ1-1
TGTGCCAGCAGTTACTCGAAAACAGGGGGCCTGAACACTGAAGCTTTCTTT
CASSYSKTGGLNTEAFF
>TRBV19|13|NA|NA|TRBJ1-2
TGTGCCAGTAGTATAAGGGACGGCTATGGCTACACCTTC
CASSIRDGYGYTF
>TRBV19|16|NA|NA|TRBJ2-2
TGTGCCAGTAGTATAGCTGGGGGCTTGGCGACCGGGGAGCTGTTTTTT
CASSIAGGLATGELFF
>TRBV5-1|14|NA|few|TRBJ1-1
TGCGCCAGCAGCTTTTTTGCAGGGGCGCAGGAAGCTTTCTTT
CASSFFAGAQEAFF
>TRBV2|13|NA|NA|TRBJ1-2
TGTGCCAGCAGTGACTGGGGGGGCTATGGCTACACCTTC
CASSDWGGYGYTF
>TRBV20-1|13|NA|NA|TRBJ1-3
TGCAGTGCCCCGGGACAAGGGGGAAACACCATATATTTT
CSAPGQGGNTIYF
>TRBV7-3|16|TRBD2|NA|TRBJ2-3
TGTGCCAGCAGCAGCGGGACTAGCGGGGTTCGAGATACGCAGTATTTT
CASSSGTSGVRDTQYF
>TRBV7-6|15|TRBD1|NA|TRBJ1-2
TGTGCCAGCAGCGTTAGGACAGGGTCACCGTCTGGCTACACCTTC
CASSVRTGSPSGYTF
>TRBV27|15|NA|many|TRBJ1-2
TGTGCCAGCAGTCCTGCCTCCGGGACATCCTATGGCTACACCTTC
CASSPASGTSYGYTF
>TRBV19|14|TRBD1|NA|TRBJ1-4
TGTGCCAGTAGTCCATCCCGGGACAGGGAAAAACTGTTTTTT
CASSPSRDREKLFF
>TRBV5-1|15|NA|NA|TRBJ2-2
TGTGCCAGCAGCTTGGCAGGGGGGGACACCGCGCAGCTGTTCTTT
CASSLAGGDTAQLFF
>TRBV6-6|18|TRBD2|NA|TRBJ2-3
TGTGCCAGCAGCCGGACTAGCGGGGGGGCCGTGGGGGCAGATACGCAGTATTTT
CASSRTSGGAVGADTQYF
>TRBV7-2|14|TRBD1|NA|TRBJ1-6
TGTGCCAGCAGCTCCGGGACAGGGGGTTCACCCCTCCACTTT
CASSSGTGGSPLHF
>TRBV2|15|NA|NA|TRBJ1-3
TGTGCCAGCAGTGAGTTGTACAGCTCTGGAGACACCATATATTTT
CASSELYSSGDTIYF
>TRBV13|16|TRBD2|many|TRBJ2-3
TGTGCCAGCAGCTCTTGGACTAGCGGGGCTACAGATACGCAGTATTTT
CASSSWTSGATDTQYF
>TRBV6-6|18|TRBD2|NA|TRBJ2-7
TGTGCCAGCAGTCCCAGGACTAGCGGGGGACAGCGGCCCCCCGAGCAGTACTTC
CASSPRTSGGQRPPEQYF
>TRBV4-2|13|NA|few|TRBJ1-1
TGTGCCAGCAGCCGGGCGGGGAACACTGAAGCTTTCTTT
CASSRAGNTEAFF
>TRBV19|12|NA|NA|TRBJ1-3
TGTGCCAGTAGCCCCAGGGGTAACACCATATATTTT
CASSPRGNTIYF
>TRBV6-5|13|NA|NA|TRBJ2-3
TGTGCCAGCAGTGGGGACTTCGGAGATACGCAGTATTTT
CASSGDFGDTQYF
>TRBV7-9|16|NA|NA|TRBJ2-2
TGTGCCAGCAGCTTAGGCCTTGCAGGGACCACCGGGGAGCTGTTTTTT
CASSLGLAGTTGELFF
>TRBV19|16|NA|once|TRBJ1-6
TGTGCCAGTAGTATACGGGACGGTGCACCTCTTTCACTCCTCCACTTT
CASSIRDGAPLSLLHF
>TRBV4-2|15|NA|NA|TRBJ1-2
TGTGCCAGCAGCCAAGTATCGGCCAGCCGGGGGGGCTACACCTTC
CASSQVSASRGGYTF
>TRBV24-1|14|NA|NA|TRBJ2-3
TGTGCCATCGGAGGGGTTCTAGGCACAGATACGCAGTATTTT
CAIGGVLGTDTQYF
>TRBV6-5|16|TRBD1|NA|TRBJ1-2
TGTGCCAGCAGTTATAAGGGGGGCAGGGGGCGCGGTGGCTACACCTTC
CASSYKGGRGRGGYTF
>TRBV7-9|13|NA|NA|TRBJ2-5
TGCGCCAGCAGCTTTACAACTGACAAGACCCAGTACTTC
CASSFTTDKTQYF
>TRBV6-6|15|NA|NA|TRBJ1-5
TGTGCCAGCAGTTCACGTCGGACTTCCAATCAGCCCCAGCATTTT
CASSSRRTSNQPQHF
>TRBV20-1|10|TRBD1|NA|TRBJ2-7
TGCCGGACAGGGGGAAACGAGCAGTACTTC
CRTGGNEQYF
>TRBV20-1|15|TRBD1|medium-sized|TRBJ2-7
TGCAGTGCTAGTTATTCGACAGGGCCCGCCCACGAGCAGTACTTC
CSASYSTGPAHEQYF
>TRBV9|15|NA|NA|TRBJ2-3
TGTGCCAGCAGTGTTGGTAGCCTGAGCACAGATACGCAGTATTTT
CASSVGSLSTDTQYF
>TRBV7-9|15|NA|NA|TRBJ2-5
TGTGCCAGCAGCCCTAGTGGGACGACTCAAGAGACCCAGTACTTC
CASSPSGTTQETQYF
>TRBV2|16|TRBD1|NA|TRBJ1-5
TGTGCCAGCGACAGGGGGCAAGGAAGTAGCAATCAGCCCCAGCATTTT
CASDRGQGSSNQPQHF
>TRBV5-1|18|TRBD1|many|TRBJ2-3
TGCGCCAGCAGCCCTGGGCTTATTACAGGGGGGACTGAAGATACGCAGTATTTT
CASSPGLITGGTEDTQYF
>TRBV7-8|14|NA|medium-sized|TRBJ2-5
TGTGCCAGCAGCACCAACACGAACCAAGAGACCCAGTACTTC
CASSTNTNQETQYF
>TRBV7-2|15|TRBD1|NA|TRBJ1-2
TGTGCCAGCAGCTTAGGAAAGGGGGCAGGCTATGGCTACACCTTC
CASSLGKGAGYGYTF
>TRBV30|12|NA|medium-sized|TRBJ1-2
TGTGCCTGGAGTTCGGGATCCTATGGCTACACCTTC
CAWSSGSYGYTF
>TRBV10-1|16|TRBD2|NA|TRBJ2-1
TGCGCCAGCAGTGCGAGCGGGACCGGGGGTTGGAATGAGCAGTTCTTC
CASSASGTGGWNEQFF
>TRBV20-1|12|NA|NA|TRBJ2-2
TGCAGTGCGGGAGGGGGGGCCGGGGAGCTGTTTTTT
CSAGGGAGELFF
>TRBV7-7|15|NA|medium-sized|TRBJ2-5
TGTGCTAGCAGCTCCGTCTTCGGGTACCAAGAGACCCAGTACTTC
CASSSVFGYQETQYF
>TRBV6-6|13|NA|few|TRBJ1-1
TGTGCCAGCAGTGACGGACAGAACACTGAAGCTTTCTTT
CASSDGQNTEAFF
>TRBV2|16|NA|NA|TRBJ1-6
TGTACCAGCAGTGATCAGGGGAGCTCCTATAATTCACCCCTCCACTTT
CTSSDQGSSYNSPLHF
>TRBV11-3|16|TRBD1|NA|TRBJ2-1
TGTGCCAGCAGCGGCATGGACAGGGGCTCCTACAATGAGCAGTTCTTC
CASSGMDRGSYNEQFF
>TRBV6-5|15|TRBD2|NA|TRBJ2-7
TGTGCCAGCAGGGCTAGCGGGATAAACTTCTACGAGCAGTACTTC
CASRASGINFYEQYF
>TRBV5-6|15|TRBD1|few|TRBJ2-1
TGTGCCAGCAGCCCGGGGACAGGGTTCTACAATGAGCAGTTCTTC
CASSPGTGFYNEQFF
>TRBV9|16|NA|NA|TRBJ1-5
TGTGCCAGCAGCGCCGCCCCGGGGTCCTACAATGAGCCCCAGCATTTT
CASSAAPGSYNEPQHF
>TRBV5-5|14|NA|NA|TRBJ2-5
TGTGCCAGCACCCAGTACAGAGTTCAAGAGACCCAGTACTTC
CASTQYRVQETQYF
>TRBV12-3/TRBV12-4|12|TRBD2|NA|TRBJ2-7
TGTGCCAGCAGCGGGGGGGTATACGAGCAGTACTTC
CASSGGVYEQYF
>TRBV9|15|NA|NA|TRBJ2-3
TGTGCCAGCAGCGTAGGGGGACTTCTCGGGGATACGCAGTATTTT
CASSVGGLLGDTQYF
>TRBV7-8|13|TRBD2|NA|TRBJ2-7
TGTGCCAGTTCGACTAGCGGGAGGTACGAGCAGTACTTC
CASSTSGRYEQYF
>TRBV5-4|13|NA|NA|TRBJ2-2
TGTGCCAGCAGTATTCAAGGGACCGGGGAGCTGTTTTTT
CASSIQGTGELFF
>TRBV6-1|18|TRBD2|NA|TRBJ2-5
TGTGCCAGCAGTCAATATGGGGCTAGCGGGAGCGCGCAAGAGACCCAGTACTTC
CASSQYGASGSAQETQYF
>TRBV10-3|13|TRBD1|medium-sized|TRBJ1-2
TGTGCCATCAGTGGTTCGACAGGGGGTGGCTACACCTTC
CAISGSTGGGYTF
>TRBV2|15|NA|few|TRBJ2-4
TGTGCCAGCAGTGGAGGGACTTTAGCCAAAAACATTCAGTACTTC
CASSGGTLAKNIQYF
>TRBV28|14|NA|NA|TRBJ2-7
TGTGCCAGCAGGCGTTTTACAGGGACCTACGAGCAGTACTTC
CASRRFTGTYEQYF
>TRBV7-3|15|TRBD2|many|TRBJ2-4
TGTGCCAGCAGCTTAAGGAGCGGGGAGGGAGACATTCAGTACTTC
CASSLRSGEGDIQYF